The following is a T cell receptor beta chain sequence with its context. Its antigen remains unknown. The junction had 8 bases not matched to a gene; V was cut back by 4 bases and J by 7 bases. This CDR3 comprises 15 residues. CDR1 and CDR2 (germline): SGHDN, FVKESK. The sample comes from a study of cytomegalovirus exposure and HLA in healthy donors. Study findings and constraints: Three chains tied to CMV proved CMV antigen-specific in vitro. A list of approximately 150 TCR beta chains associated with cytomegalovirus was given. Per a later analysis, HLA-associated TCR beta chains showed more clonal expansion than other, equally common TCR beta chains.

PCR used 60 Vbeta primers and 13 Jbeta primers. Sequenced by immunoSEQ multiplex PCR; TCRdb stores in-frame clones only, minus some. This sample has some 250,000 clones, with roughly 80% found just once. J is TRBJ2-1 and V is TRBV14; 9 bases are shared with TRBD2. The receptor was derived from a woman aged 40 to 50 in good health and CMV-seropositive. Sequencing used PBMCs. Here the CDR3 reads CASSPVAGVSNEQFF. CDR3 nucleotides: TGTGCCAGCAGCCCGGTAGCGGGAGTCTCTAATGAGCAGTTCTTC.